This T cell receptor (beta chain) was captured in a study of Graves' ophthalmopathy and Graves' hyperthyroidism. Per germline, CDR1 KGHSH and CDR2 LQKENI. Trimming cost V 1 base and J 5 bases; bases outside gene matches: 1. This CDR3 region has 14 residues. Amplifying from RNA transcripts, the study obtained TCR beta CDR3 regions. An initial RT-PCR round employing HTBI primers preceded a second-round multiplex PCR. One entry per CDR3 protein, called by TCRdb with MiXCR from the multiplex PCR reads. The profile shows about 150,000 distinct CDR3 sequences, over 35% of them singletons. This clonotype was seen many times.

J is TRBJ1-1 and V is TRBV18; 10 bases are shared with TRBD1. Specimen: peripheral blood. The receptor was isolated from a woman between 40 and 50 years old with Graves' ophthalmopathy. CDR3 region: CASSPRDRGTEAFF. The CDR3, as DNA: TGTGCCAGCTCACCACGGGACAGGGGAACTGAAGCTTTCTTT.